Given below is one T cell receptor (beta chain) in context. The CDR3 covers 14 residues. The ends lost 4 bases at V and 5 bases at J; junction bases unmatched: 7. CDR1 and CDR2 from the germline V gene are SGHTA and FQGTGA. The sample originates from a study of blood T cell repertoires in COVID-19. Sequenced by immunoSEQ multiplex PCR; TCRdb stores in-frame clones only, minus some. The sample has about 150,000 clones, around nine tenths seen once. The receptor comes from a man in his sixties with COVID-19, enrolled during active disease. The chain uses TRBV7-3 and TRBJ2-5, with 7 bases aligning to TRBD2. Sample: peripheral blood. The CDR3 DNA is TGTGCCAGCAGCTCCTCACGTAGCGGGGAGACCCAGTACTTC. Its protein product is CASSSSRSGETQYF.